This T cell receptor (beta chain) was identified during a study of CD8 T cell repertoires and HIV-1 epitope variants. Study-level information: Twenty-five autologous and known Gag and Nef epitope variant peptides each stimulated T cells separately. Cultures ran less than 12 days, with IL-2, IL-7 and IL-15 added on days 3 and 7.

Details on this clone: The antigen remains unidentified.

The CDR3 extends over 11 amino acids. Germline CDR1 reads DFQATT; CDR2 reads SNEGSKA (reference sequence). The V end lost 0 bases, the J end lost 14 bases, and 11 bases lay between the germline ends. Study results and caveats: Of roughly nine antigen-specific beta clonotypes, about 6 appeared to cross-react with escape variants.

Assay: immunoSEQ multiplex PCR; the TCRdb copy retains only in-frame clones and omits some. The data hold about 4,000 clones, with approximately 70% observed a single time. This clonotype was obtained from a male donor with HIV. J is TRBJ2-1 and V is TRBV20-1; D gene ambiguous. Material: cultured CD8+ T cells derived from PBMCs. CDR3 coding DNA: TGCAGTGCTAGAGAACCAAACTCGGAGTTCTTC. The encoded protein is CSAREPNSEFF.